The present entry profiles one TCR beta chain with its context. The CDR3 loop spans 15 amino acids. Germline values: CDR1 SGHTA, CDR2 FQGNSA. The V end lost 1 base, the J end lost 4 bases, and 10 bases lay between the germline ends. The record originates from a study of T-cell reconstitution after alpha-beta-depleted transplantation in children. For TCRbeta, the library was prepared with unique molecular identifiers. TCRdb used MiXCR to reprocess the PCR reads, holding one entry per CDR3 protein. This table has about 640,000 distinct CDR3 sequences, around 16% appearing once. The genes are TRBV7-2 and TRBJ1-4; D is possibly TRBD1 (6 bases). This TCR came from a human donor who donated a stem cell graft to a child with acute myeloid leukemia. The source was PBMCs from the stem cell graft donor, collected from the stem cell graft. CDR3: CASSLGRQVNEKLFF. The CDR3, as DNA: TGTGCCAGCAGCTTAGGCAGACAGGTTAATGAAAAACTGTTTTTT.